These 9 T cell receptor beta chains share one sample of origin, sequenced in a study of blood T cell repertoires in COVID-19. TCRdb's table, derived via immunoSEQ multiplex PCR, lists solely in-frame clones and lacks some. Of some 140,000 clones listed, about 79% are singletons. Sequencing used peripheral blood. These receptors came from a woman aged 55-69 years with acute or convalescent COVID-19.

In its sample, this clone was seen a few times. The chain has TRBV2 and TRBJ1-1; 7 bases are a match to TRBD1. The trim removed 4 bases at V and 7 bases at J, leaving 6 bases unmatched. The CDR3 consists of 13 residues. Germline V gene data show CDR1 as SNHLY and CDR2 as FYNNEI. CDR3 region: CASSGQGPIEAFF. The CDR3 nucleotides read TGTGCCAGCAGTGGACAGGGACCTATTGAAGCTTTCTTT.

The CDR3, as DNA: TGTGCCAGCAGCTTGGGGCTAGCGGGGGCCCAAGAGACCCAGTACTTC. Its translation is CASSLGLAGAQETQYF. V usage is TRBV5-4 and J usage is TRBJ2-5, with 10 bases that match TRBD2. There are 16 residues in the CDR3. V gave up 0 bases and J gave up 1 base; unmatched junction bases: 3. Per the germline V gene, CDR1 is SGHNT and CDR2 is YYREEE (reference sequence). The complete variable domain, with remaining parts taken from reference TRBV5-4 and TRBJ2-5, reads ETGVTQSPTHLIKTRGQQVTLRCSSQSGHNTVSWYQQALGQGPQFIFQYYREEENGRGNFPPRFSGLQFPNYSSELNVNALELDDSALYLCASSLGLAGAQETQYFGPGTRLLVL.

The chain joins TRBV3-1 (or the pseudogene TRBV3-2) to TRBJ2-1, with TRBD1 identical over 9 bases. With V trimmed by 2 bases and J by 9 bases, 8 bases remained unmatched. CDR1 and CDR2 (germline): LGHDT, YNNKEL (reference sequence). The CDR3 has 15 amino acids. The CDR3 DNA reads TGTGCCAGCAGCCAACAGCCGGGACAGGGTAGTGAGCAGTTCTTC. Residues: CASSQQPGQGSEQFF.

V is TRBV3-1 (or the pseudogene TRBV3-2) and J is TRBJ2-3, with unresolved D. The V gene's germline CDR1 is LGHDT and CDR2 YNNKEL (reference sequence). The CDR3 spans 11 residues. Trimming removed 4 bases at V and 5 bases at J, with 4 bases between. CDR3 amino acids: CASSPGDTQYF. The CDR3 DNA is TGTGCCAGCAGCCCCGGAGATACGCAGTATTTT.

The genes are TRBV6-5 and TRBJ1-6; 8 bases map to TRBD1. Germline loops: CDR1 MNHEY, CDR2 SVGAGI. The CDR3 sequence is 16 residues long. With 4 bases clipped from V and 7 bases from J, the junction kept 9 bases outside the gene matches. In nucleotides, the CDR3 is TGTGCCAGCAGTTTCACCGGGACAGGAGTAAATTCACCCCTCCACTTT. Residues: CASSFTGTGVNSPLHF.

J is TRBJ2-2 and V is TRBV29-1; 9 positions agree with TRBD2. There are 16 residues in the CDR3. Germline V gene sequence: CDR1 SQVTM, CDR2 ANQGSEA. V gave up 2 bases and J gave up 0 bases; unmatched junction bases: 4. The CDR3 DNA sequence: TGCAGCGTTGAACTAGCGGGGAATCCGAACACCGGGGAGCTGTTTTTT. Translated: CSVELAGNPNTGELFF.

This clone has more than one count but fewer than ten. This chain links TRBV6-4 with TRBJ2-2; D remains unclear. The CDR3 consists of 17 residues. The germline gives CDR1 MRHNA, CDR2 SNTAGT. Trimming shortened V by 2 bases and J by 4 bases, and 17 bases separated the two germline ends. For the CDR3, the DNA is TGTGCCAGCAGTGACCAGACTGGGTCCTTGGGCACCGGGGAGCTGTTTTTT. Its translation is CASSDQTGSLGTGELFF.

The CDR3 DNA reads as TGTGCCAGTAGTATTAGCGGCTTGGACACTGAAGCTTTCTTT. It codes for CASSISGLDTEAFF. This chain connects TRBV19 to TRBJ1-1, with D unresolved. The CDR3 spans 14 residues. Germline CDR1 and CDR2: LNHDA and SQIVND (reference sequence). Trimming took 3 bases from V and 3 from J, leaving 11 bases between them.

This chain links TRBV29-1 with TRBJ2-1, with 10 bases aligning to TRBD1. Germline CDR1 reads SQVTM; CDR2 reads ANQGSEA. The CDR3 covers 15 residues. Unmatched junction bases numbered 11, after V lost 5 bases and J lost 7 bases. The CDR3 loop is CSVSTGTGVKNEQFF. DNA for the CDR3: TGCAGCGTTTCCACCGGGACAGGGGTCAAGAATGAGCAGTTCTTC.